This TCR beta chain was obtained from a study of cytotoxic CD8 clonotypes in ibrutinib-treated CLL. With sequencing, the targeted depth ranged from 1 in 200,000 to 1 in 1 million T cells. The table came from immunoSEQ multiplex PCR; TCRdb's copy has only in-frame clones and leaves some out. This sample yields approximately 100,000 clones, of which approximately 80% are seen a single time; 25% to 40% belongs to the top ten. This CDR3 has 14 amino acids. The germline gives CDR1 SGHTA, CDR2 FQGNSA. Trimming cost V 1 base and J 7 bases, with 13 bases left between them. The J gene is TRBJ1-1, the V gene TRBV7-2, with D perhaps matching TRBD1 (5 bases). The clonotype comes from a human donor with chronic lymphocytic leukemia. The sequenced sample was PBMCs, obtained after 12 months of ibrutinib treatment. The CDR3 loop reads CASSLVGGGSEAFF. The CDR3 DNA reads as TGTGCCAGCAGCTTAGTGGGGGGAGGGAGTGAAGCTTTCTTT.